These T cell receptor beta chains were read from a single sample in a study of OX40 agonist ivuxolimab in advanced cancers. Profiled with immunoSEQ multiplex PCR; TCRdb holds only in-frame clones, not every one. The data show roughly 64,000 clones, with about 91% seen just once and about 0.4% held by the top ten. This sample comprised CD4+ or CD8+ T cells sorted from blood, obtained in a trial of the OX40 agonist ivuxolimab. The receptor set was obtained from an adult with an advanced solid tumor such as melanoma, head and neck, liver or kidney cancer. CDR3s include the opening cysteine and the closing phenylalanine or tryptophan. D genes are given only for firm matches. The listing skips clone size in some rows; elsewhere it reads once, few, many or a size class.

TRBJ1-3,NA,NA,TRBV27,TGTGCCAGCAGTTTAAGGTCCAGGACGGGACCGTACTCTGGAAACACCATATATTTT,CASSLRSRTGPYSGNTIYF
TRBJ2-7,NA,NA,TRBV19,TGTGCCAGTAGGGGCAGGGGGGCGATTTTAGACGAGCAGTACTTC,CASRGRGAILDEQYF
TRBJ2-7,NA,NA,TRBV6-6,TGTGCCAGCAGCGTGAAATGGGCGCCCTACGAGCAGTACTTC,CASSVKWAPYEQYF
TRBJ2-7,once,NA,TRBV5-1,TGCGCCAGCAGCTTATCCGGGACACAACACGAGCAGTACTTC,CASSLSGTQHEQYF
TRBJ2-7,once,NA,TRBV10-3,TGTGCCATCAGTGAGTTAAGCGTTGACGAGCAGTACTTC,CAISELSVDEQYF
TRBJ1-1,NA,TRBD1,TRBV18,TGTGCCAGCTCACCAAGGAGACAGGGGGCTGAAGCTTTCTTT,CASSPRRQGAEAFF
TRBJ2-5,once,TRBD2,TRBV19,TGTGCCACCAGGAGTAGCGGGAGTATAGAGACCCAGTACTTC,CATRSSGSIETQYF
TRBJ2-7,NA,NA,TRBV28,TGTGCCAGCATCAAGGGGACCAATTTCTACGAGCAGTACTTC,CASIKGTNFYEQYF
TRBJ2-3,NA,TRBD1,TRBV7-6,TGTGCCAGCAGCTTGGGACAGCGTAAAGATACGCAGTATTTT,CASSLGQRKDTQYF
TRBJ1-5,NA,NA,TRBV6-5,TGTGCCAGCAGCACGGGAAATCAGCCCCAGCATTTT,CASSTGNQPQHF
TRBJ1-2,NA,TRBD1,TRBV28,TGTGCCAGCAGTTCCGGACAGGGAAAGCCCTATGGCTACACCTTC,CASSSGQGKPYGYTF
TRBJ2-5,NA,NA,TRBV7-9,TGTGCCAGCAGCTTAGCAGAGACTTCCCAAGAGACCCAGTACTTC,CASSLAETSQETQYF
TRBJ2-6,NA,TRBD1,TRBV7-8,TGTGCCAGCAGCTTTAACCGGGACAGGGGGCTCTCTGGGGCCAACGTCCTGACTTTC,CASSFNRDRGLSGANVLTF
TRBJ2-1,NA,NA,TRBV7-9,TGTGCCAGCAGCGCCCAGCCTAGCGTCTTCGATGAGCAGTTCTTC,CASSAQPSVFDEQFF
TRBJ2-2,NA,NA,TRBV5-8,TGTGCCAGCAGCTTTGTATGGGAGCTGTTTTTT,CASSFVWELFF
TRBJ1-4,NA,NA,TRBV19,TGTGCCAGTCGAGACAGCAATAATGAAAAACTGTTTTTT,CASRDSNNEKLFF
TRBJ1-5,once,NA,TRBV12-5,TGTGCTAGTACAGGTGGGCATCAGCCCCAGCATTTT,CASTGGHQPQHF
TRBJ1-1,NA,NA,TRBV10-2,TGCGCCAGCAGTGTCAAGGGCGTGACTGAAGCTTTCTTT,CASSVKGVTEAFF
TRBJ2-7,NA,TRBD2,TRBV6-1,TGTGCCAGCAGAGCTAGGGGCGGGGGGTACGAGCAGTACTTC,CASRARGGGYEQYF
TRBJ2-7,NA,TRBD1,TRBV7-2,TGTGCCAGCAGCTTAGTGAACAGGGGCTACGAGCAGTACTTC,CASSLVNRGYEQYF
TRBJ2-5,NA,TRBD2,TRBV25-1,TGTGCCAGCAGTGTGCTAGCGGGAGCCTTCCAAGAGACCCAGTACTTC,CASSVLAGAFQETQYF
TRBJ2-7,NA,TRBD2,TRBV11-2,TGTGCCAGCAGCCCCGGGAGCGGGAGGGGGTACTACGAGCAGTACTTC,CASSPGSGRGYYEQYF
TRBJ2-1,NA,NA,TRBV7-2,TGTGCCAGCAGCTCAGTGACTCCTGAGCAGTTCTTC,CASSSVTPEQFF
TRBJ2-7,few,TRBD1,TRBV10-3,TGTGCCACCTACCCAGGGGGCTGGGGCTCCTACGAGCAGTACTTC,CATYPGGWGSYEQYF
TRBJ1-1,NA,NA,TRBV2,TGTGCCAGCAGGGGCCTCCCGGGGACTGAAGCTTTCTTT,CASRGLPGTEAFF
TRBJ1-1,few,NA,TRBV7-2,TGTGCCAGCAGCTTAGGGGTCGGGGGCACTGAAGCTTTCTTT,CASSLGVGGTEAFF
TRBJ1-6,NA,TRBD1,TRBV6-5,TGTGCCAGCAGTTTACCGGGGACAGGGGGGAAATCACCCCTCCACTTT,CASSLPGTGGKSPLHF
TRBJ2-5,NA,NA,TRBV7-9,TGTGCCAGCAGCTACCAAGAGACCCAGTACTTC,CASSYQETQYF
TRBJ2-7,once,NA,TRBV27,TGTGCCAGCAGTGCCAGGGGTGGCCCCTACGAGCAGTACTTC,CASSARGGPYEQYF
TRBJ1-4,NA,NA,TRBV27,TGTGCCAGCAGGGGGGTAGCAACTAATGAAAAACTGTTTTTT,CASRGVATNEKLFF
TRBJ1-6,NA,TRBD1,TRBV19,TGTGCCAGTAGACATACAGGGGATTCACCCCTCCACTTT,CASRHTGDSPLHF
TRBJ2-3,NA,NA,TRBV10-3,TGTGCCATCAGTGAGTCCGGCGCAGCCTCGGGCACAGATACGCAGTATTTT,CAISESGAASGTDTQYF
TRBJ1-5,NA,NA,TRBV6-1,TGTGCCAGCAACCTACAGGGCAGCAATCAGCCCCAGCATTTT,CASNLQGSNQPQHF
TRBJ1-1,NA,TRBD1,TRBV6-5,TGTGCCAGCAGTCGAGGGACAGTGATGAACACTGAAGCTTTCTTT,CASSRGTVMNTEAFF
TRBJ1-5,NA,NA,TRBV2,TGTGCCAGCAGTGAGGACCTTCAGCCCCAGCATTTT,CASSEDLQPQHF
TRBJ1-2,once,TRBD1,TRBV27,TGTGCCAGCAGTAGACAGGGGGGAGCTAACTATGGCTACACCTTC,CASSRQGGANYGYTF
TRBJ1-5,NA,TRBD1,TRBV2,TGTGCCAGCAGGGGTCGGGCAGGGGGTCAGCCCCAGCATTTT,CASRGRAGGQPQHF
TRBJ2-7,NA,NA,TRBV6-5,TGTGCCAGCAGCACCCAGGCGGGGCTTTCCTACGAGCAGTACTTC,CASSTQAGLSYEQYF
TRBJ2-1,NA,NA,TRBV6-6,TGTGCCAGCAGTTACTCCACGGCTACAGGTGAGCAGTTCTTC,CASSYSTATGEQFF
TRBJ1-1,NA,NA,TRBV10-1,TGCGCCAGCAGCCCGGGACAAAGGAACACTGAAGCTTTCTTT,CASSPGQRNTEAFF
TRBJ1-3,NA,NA,TRBV6-6,TGTGCCAGCAGTCGACTCGGAGATGGAAACACCATATATTTT,CASSRLGDGNTIYF
TRBJ1-2,NA,NA,TRBV2,TGTGCCAGCAGTGAAATGACAGACTATGGCTACACCTTC,CASSEMTDYGYTF
TRBJ2-7,NA,TRBD2,TRBV14,TGTGCCAGCAGCCACCGACCCCAGGCTTCGACTAGCGGGAGTAAAGGGCAGTACTTC,CASSHRPQASTSGSKGQYF
TRBJ2-1,NA,TRBD2,TRBV7-8,TGTGCCAGCAGCCGTAGCGGGAGAAGCTCCTACAATGAGCAGTTCTTC,CASSRSGRSSYNEQFF
TRBJ1-5,NA,NA,TRBV5-5,TGTGCCAGCAGCTTGGAGTGGCGAAGCAATCAGCCCCAGCATTTT,CASSLEWRSNQPQHF
TRBJ2-7,NA,TRBD2,TRBV19,TGTGCCAGTAGTACAAGCGGGAACGCCTACGAGCAGTACTTC,CASSTSGNAYEQYF
TRBJ1-2,NA,TRBD1,TRBV5-1,TGCGCCAGCAGCATAAGGACAGGGGGAAACTATGGCTACACCTTC,CASSIRTGGNYGYTF
TRBJ1-2,NA,NA,TRBV5-1,TGCGCCAGCAGCCCAGGGGTTATTGATAATGGCTACACCTTC,CASSPGVIDNGYTF
TRBJ1-2,NA,NA,TRBV30,TGTGCCTGGAGTGTAGATTTCAGGGACCTGGGCTACACCTTC,CAWSVDFRDLGYTF
TRBJ2-2,NA,TRBD1,TRBV6-6,TGTGCCAGCAGAGAAACAGGGGTCGGGGAGCTGTTTTTT,CASRETGVGELFF
TRBJ1-6,NA,NA,TRBV9,TGTGCCAGCAGCGGGACCGAAGGATTAGTTTCACCCCTCCACTTT,CASSGTEGLVSPLHF
TRBJ2-1,NA,NA,TRBV11-2,TGTGCCAGCAGCTTACTGGCGGGCTCCTACAATGAGCAGTTCTTC,CASSLLAGSYNEQFF
TRBJ2-7,NA,NA,TRBV19,TGTGCCAGTAGTATAGCCGGCCGGACTGGTGGCTACGAGCAGTACTTC,CASSIAGRTGGYEQYF
TRBJ2-7,NA,NA,TRBV10-3,TGTGCCACCCAAGCGAGAGGCTTGGAGCAGTACTTC,CATQARGLEQYF
TRBJ2-3,NA,TRBD1,TRBV7-2,TGTGCCAGCAGCTTGAGGACAGGGGGAACAGATACGCAGTATTTT,CASSLRTGGTDTQYF
TRBJ2-7,NA,NA,TRBV2,TGTGCCGGGGGAAGCCCTAGTGTTGGCGACGAGCAGTACTTC,CAGGSPSVGDEQYF